These 27 T cell receptor beta chains originate from one sample sequenced in a study of cytomegalovirus exposure and HLA in healthy donors. Sequenced by immunoSEQ multiplex PCR; TCRdb stores in-frame clones only, minus some. The table includes about 79,000 clones, roughly 93% detected once. Sequencing was carried out using PBMCs. The receptors derive from a woman aged 25 to 39 in good health and CMV-seronegative.

The V and J genes are TRBV19 and TRBJ2-1; D may be TRBD1 (6 bases). Germline V gene data show CDR1 as LNHDA and CDR2 as SQIVND (reference sequence). Trimming took off 2 bases at V and 8 bases at J, with 16 bases between the two ends. The CDR3 is made up of 15 amino acids. This CDR3 reads CASSILQGSVHEQFF. In DNA, the CDR3 is TGTGCCAGTAGTATATTACAGGGCTCTGTCCATGAGCAGTTCTTC.

The rearrangement joins TRBV28 to TRBJ2-1; TRBD2 aligns across 7 bases. The CDR3 covers 15 residues. After removal of 11 bases from V and 4 bases from J, the junction contained 14 bases not matched to a gene. Germline CDR1 reads MDHEN; CDR2 reads SYDVKM. CDR3 loop: CAAKTPSGAYNEQFF. The CDR3 nucleotides are TGTGCCGCCAAAACCCCTAGCGGAGCTTACAATGAGCAGTTCTTC.

In this sample, this clone turned up once. The chain carries TRBV29-1 and TRBJ2-2, with a tentative D call TRBD2 (6 bases). The CDR3 sequence is 13 residues long. V lost 3 bases to trimming and J lost 5 bases, with 10 bases between them. The germline V gene encodes CDR1 SQVTM and CDR2 ANQGSEA. CDR3 sequence: CSVDLARTGELFF. DNA for the CDR3: TGCAGCGTTGATCTAGCGAGGACCGGGGAGCTGTTTTTT.

This chain connects TRBV18 to TRBJ2-3, with 8 nucleotides matching TRBD1. This CDR3 spans 13 amino acids. From germline, CDR1 is KGHSH and CDR2 LQKENI. After removal of 3 bases from V and 6 bases from J, the junction contained 2 bases not matched to a gene. The CDR3 here is CASSPTGVDTQYF. The CDR3 DNA reads TGTGCCAGCTCACCGACAGGGGTGGATACGCAGTATTTT.

The table lists this clone with a few counts. V gene TRBV7-2 combines with J gene TRBJ2-7, with D possibly TRBD2 on 6 matching bases. From germline, CDR1 is SGHTA and CDR2 FQGNSA. Between the trimmed V and J ends, which lost 1 base and 7 bases, there was a span of 20 bases. The CDR3 is made up of 16 amino acids. CDR3: CASSLGQPGLGREQYF. The CDR3 region has the DNA TGTGCCAGCAGCTTAGGACAACCGGGACTCGGCCGGGAGCAGTACTTC. Variable domain in full (rest from reference TRBV7-2 and TRBJ2-7): GAGVSQSPSNKVTEKGKDVELRCDPISGHTALYWYRQSLGQGLEFLIYFQGNSAPDKSGLPSDRFSAERTGGSVSTLTIQRTQQEDSAVYLCASSLGQPGLGREQYFGPGTRLTVT.

The chain is built from TRBV14 and TRBJ2-1; D is ambiguous. The ends were cut back, 0 bases at V and 3 bases at J, with 9 bases in the middle. The CDR3 loop spans 15 amino acids. Germline CDR1 and CDR2: SGHDN and FVKESK. This CDR3 reads CASSQEARIYNEQFF. The CDR3 bases are TGTGCCAGCAGCCAAGAAGCGAGGATCTACAATGAGCAGTTCTTC.

This CDR3 is CASSSRTGNYGYTF. For the CDR3, the DNA is TGTGCCAGCAGTTCTCGGACAGGTAACTATGGCTACACCTTC. This chain uses TRBV6-5 with TRBJ1-2, with 7 bases lining up with TRBD1. Trimming removed 4 bases from V and 1 base from J; junction bases left unmatched: 3. CDR1 is MNHEY, CDR2 SVGAGI, per germline. The CDR3 loop spans 14 amino acids.

The V and J genes are TRBV7-9 and TRBJ2-1; TRBD2 might be the D (5 bases). Trimming left V 11 bases short and J 8 bases short, with 13 bases between. The CDR3 has 11 residues. Per germline, CDR1 SEHNR and CDR2 FQNEAQ (reference sequence). In nucleotides, the CDR3 is TGTGCCGGAGGTACGTGGGATGAGCAGTTCTTC. Its translation is CAGGTWDEQFF.

This clone occurred once. In DNA, the CDR3 is TGCGCCAGCAGCCCCGAGGGACAGGGGTTCAAAAACATTCAGTACTTC. This encodes CASSPEGQGFKNIQYF. The genes are TRBV5-1 and TRBJ2-4, with 10 bases identical to TRBD1. J was trimmed by 3 bases and V by 4 bases; bases with no gene match: 7. The CDR3 contains 16 residues. Germline CDR1 and CDR2: SGHRS and YFSETQ.

The gene calls are TRBV5-1 and TRBJ2-1; the match to TRBD2 covers 13 bases. This CDR3 is built from 15 residues. The germline gives CDR1 SGHRS, CDR2 YFSETQ. With 4 bases clipped from V and 8 bases from J, the junction kept 6 bases outside the gene matches. CDR3 loop: CASSARTSGGYEQFF. CDR3 DNA: TGCGCCAGCAGCGCCCGGACTAGCGGGGGCTATGAGCAGTTCTTC.

This chain connects TRBV19 to TRBJ1-3, with a weak D call TRBD1 (5 bases). Between the trimmed V and J ends, which lost 1 base and 1 base, there was a span of 11 bases. Germline V gives CDR1 LNHDA, CDR2 SQIVND (reference sequence). The CDR3 sequence is 16 residues long. CDR3 coding DNA: TGTGCCAGTAGTATAGGCAGGAGGGGATCTGGAAACACCATATATTTT. Encoded protein: CASSIGRRGSGNTIYF.

J is TRBJ2-7 and V is TRBV12-5; 8 nucleotides agree with TRBD1. Germline loops: CDR1 LGHNT, CDR2 FRNRAP. J lost 3 bases, V lost 2 bases, and 9 bases had no gene match. This CDR3 spans 16 amino acids. The CDR3 loop is CASGLNAARGLYEQYF. The CDR3 coding sequence is TGTGCTAGTGGTTTGAATGCGGCCAGGGGGCTCTACGAGCAGTACTTC.

The chain has TRBV5-1 and TRBJ1-1, with no clear D. Germline V gene sequence: CDR1 SGHRS, CDR2 YFSETQ. Trimming left V 4 bases short and J 2 bases short, with 9 bases between. The CDR3 runs to 13 residues. The CDR3 protein is CASSIGLNTEAFF. CDR3 nucleotides: TGCGCCAGCAGCATCGGACTAAACACTGAAGCTTTCTTT.

V usage is TRBV19 and J usage is TRBJ1-2, with a possible D match to TRBD1 (6 bases). The length of the CDR3 is 12 residues. Germline lookup yields CDR1 LNHDA and CDR2 SQIVND (reference sequence). Between the trimmed V and J ends, which lost 6 bases and 4 bases, there was a span of 9 bases. CDR3 nucleotides: TGTGCCAGTAGCGGACAGACCTATGGCTACACCTTC. Translating gives CASSGQTYGYTF.

This clone was observed once. The CDR3 sequence: CASTQGAEAFF. The CDR3 nucleotides are TGTGCCAGCACACAGGGGGCTGAAGCTTTCTTT. This chain uses TRBV30 with TRBJ1-1; 8 bases are shared with TRBD1. CDR1 and CDR2 from the germline V gene are GTSNPN and SVGIG (reference sequence). V was pared by 8 bases and J by 6 bases, with 5 bases of the junction left unmatched. This CDR3 is built from 11 residues.

J is TRBJ2-7 and V is TRBV28; unclear D gene. Germline CDR1 MDHEN, CDR2 SYDVKM. V lost 1 base and J 3 bases, leaving 4 bases between the germline ends. The CDR3 is made up of 12 amino acids. CDR3 protein: CASSLSGYEQYF. The CDR3 DNA reads as TGTGCCAGCAGTTTATCCGGCTACGAGCAGTACTTC.

The chain joins TRBV5-1 to TRBJ2-4, with TRBD2 identical over 9 bases. The CDR3 runs to 16 residues. V lost 4 bases and J lost 0; bases outside the gene matches: 5. Germline CDR1 is SGHRS and CDR2 is YFSETQ. CDR3 bases: TGCGCCAGCAGCCCGAATAGCGGGGGAGCCAAAAACATTCAGTACTTC. Its translation is CASSPNSGGAKNIQYF. The variable domain in full, with the rest retrieved from reference TRBV5-1 and TRBJ2-4, is KAGVTQTPRYLIKTRGQQVTLSCSPISGHRSVSWYQQTPGQGLQFLFEYFSETQRNKGNFPGRFSGRQFSNSRSEMNVSTLELGDSALYLCASSPNSGGAKNIQYFGAGTRLSVL.

V gene TRBV4-1 combines with J gene TRBJ2-7; 7 bases match TRBD1. The V and J ends lost 2 bases and 4 bases, in that order; junction bases with no gene match: 11. The V gene's germline CDR1 is MGHRA and CDR2 YSYEKL. The CDR3 contains 16 residues. The chain's CDR3 is CASSQPPGGRWYEQYF. The CDR3 DNA sequence: TGCGCCAGCAGCCAACCACCAGGGGGTAGGTGGTACGAGCAGTACTTC.

The genes are TRBV7-2 and TRBJ1-2; D is unclear. The CDR3 is 14 residues long. Germline-derived CDR1 and CDR2 are SGHTA and FQGNSA. V lost 1 base, J lost 2 bases, and 8 bases lay in between. The DNA of the CDR3 is TGTGCCAGCAGCTTAGATTACACCAACTATGGCTACACCTTC. Translating gives CASSLDYTNYGYTF.

This clone came up once. The V call is TRBV7-8, the J call TRBJ2-1, with 11 bases aligning to TRBD2. The CDR3 runs 15 residues. The germline V gene has CDR1 SGHVS and CDR2 FQNEAQ. Losses at the gene ends were 5 bases for V and 7 bases for J; bases not matched to a gene: 7. The CDR3 sequence: CASSVSGRAGNEQFF. The CDR3 nucleotides are TGTGCCAGCAGCGTTAGCGGGAGGGCCGGAAATGAGCAGTTCTTC.

The rearrangement joins TRBV28 to TRBJ1-2; possible D gene TRBD1, 5 bases. V lost 3 bases and J 2 bases, leaving 10 bases between the germline ends. Germline V gene data show CDR1 as MDHEN and CDR2 as SYDVKM. This CDR3 comprises 14 residues. CDR3 sequence (DNA): TGTGCCAGCAGTTTGGGGGGGGTGAACTATGGCTACACCTTC. As protein: CASSLGGVNYGYTF.

The rearrangement uses TRBV28 and TRBJ1-6, with a weak D call TRBD1 (6 bases). V lost 10 bases and J 3 bases, leaving 16 bases between the germline ends. The CDR3 is 15 amino acids. Germline lookup yields CDR1 MDHEN and CDR2 SYDVKM. This CDR3 is CATLPTGRYNSPLHF. DNA for the CDR3: TGTGCCACCCTCCCGACAGGACGCTATAATTCACCCCTCCACTTT.

This chain joins TRBV5-1 and TRBJ2-1; 9 bases are a match to TRBD2. V gave up 4 bases and J gave up 5 bases; unmatched junction bases: 4. CDR1 is SGHRS and CDR2 is YFSETQ in the germline V gene. This CDR3 has 14 residues. The CDR3 DNA reads TGCGCCAGCAGCCCGACTAGCGGAAACAATGAGCAGTTCTTC. It encodes CASSPTSGNNEQFF.

The rearrangement links TRBV2 to TRBJ1-2, with TRBD1 as a possible D gene (5 bases). CDR3 length: 10 residues. V gave up 10 bases and J gave up 8 bases, with 11 bases separating them. Germline lookup yields CDR1 SNHLY and CDR2 FYNNEI. CDR3 loop: CANLRTGYTF. As DNA, the CDR3 is TGTGCCAACTTGCGGACAGGCTACACCTTC. Looking up the rest from reference TRBV2 and TRBJ1-2 gives the full variable domain: EPEVTQTPSHQVTQMGQEVILRCVPISNHLYFYWYRQILGQKVEFLVSFYNNEISEKSEIFDDQFSVERPDGSNFTLKIRSTKLEDSAMYFCANLRTGYTFGSGTRLTVV.

The genes are TRBV27 and TRBJ1-2; TRBD1 agrees at 11 bases. The CDR3 spans 17 residues. Germline V CDR1 and CDR2: MNHEY, SMNVEV (reference sequence). V was clipped by 8 bases and J by 4 bases; unmatched bases: 15. This CDR3 reads CASANPGTGGGSYGYTF. CDR3 in DNA: TGTGCCAGCGCGAACCCCGGGACAGGGGGAGGAAGCTATGGCTACACCTTC.

The chain links TRBV11-1 to TRBJ2-7, with TRBD1 identical over 9 bases. The V and J ends lost 4 bases and 3 bases, in that order; junction bases with no gene match: 4. Looked up from germline, CDR1 is SGHAT and CDR2 is FQDESV (reference sequence). The CDR3 is 14 amino acids. CDR3 nucleotide sequence: TGTGCCAGCAGCTGGGGGACAGGGAGCTACGAGCAGTACTTC. Translating it yields CASSWGTGSYEQYF.

V and J are TRBV10-3 and TRBJ2-7, with 10 bases fitting TRBD1. The V and J ends lost 6 bases and 2 bases, in that order; junction bases with no gene match: 7. The germline V gene encodes CDR1 ENHRY and CDR2 SYGVKD. The CDR3 consists of 15 residues. The CDR3 spells CAISSGQGGTYEQYF. As DNA, the CDR3 is TGTGCCATCAGCAGTGGACAGGGGGGCACCTACGAGCAGTACTTC.